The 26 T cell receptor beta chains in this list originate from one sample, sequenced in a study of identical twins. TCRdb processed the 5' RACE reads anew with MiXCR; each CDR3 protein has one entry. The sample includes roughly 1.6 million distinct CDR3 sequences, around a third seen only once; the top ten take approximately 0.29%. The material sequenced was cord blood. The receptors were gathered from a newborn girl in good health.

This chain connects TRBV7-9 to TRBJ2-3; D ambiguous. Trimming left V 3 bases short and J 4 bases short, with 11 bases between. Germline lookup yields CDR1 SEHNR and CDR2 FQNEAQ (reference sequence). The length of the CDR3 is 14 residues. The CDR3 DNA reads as TGTGCCAGCAGCTTTACTTCCAGTTCAGATACGCAGTATTTT. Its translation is CASSFTSSSDTQYF.

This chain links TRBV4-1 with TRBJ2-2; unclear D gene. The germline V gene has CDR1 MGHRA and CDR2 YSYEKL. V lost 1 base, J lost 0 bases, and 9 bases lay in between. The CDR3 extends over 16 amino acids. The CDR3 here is CASSQGAGPNTGELFF. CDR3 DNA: TGCGCCAGCAGCCAAGGCGCCGGACCGAACACCGGGGAGCTGTTTTTT.

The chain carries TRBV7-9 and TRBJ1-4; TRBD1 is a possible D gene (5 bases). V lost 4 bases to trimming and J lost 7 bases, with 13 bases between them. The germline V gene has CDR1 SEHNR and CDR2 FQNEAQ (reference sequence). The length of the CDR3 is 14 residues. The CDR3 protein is CASSWGPMGEKLFF. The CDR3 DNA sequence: TGTGCCAGCAGCTGGGGACCTATGGGTGAAAAACTGTTTTTT.

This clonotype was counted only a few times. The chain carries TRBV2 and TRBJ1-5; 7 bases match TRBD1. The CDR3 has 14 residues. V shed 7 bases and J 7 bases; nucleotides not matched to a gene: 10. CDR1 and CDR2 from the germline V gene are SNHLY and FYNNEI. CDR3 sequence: CASNNRGRGQPQHF. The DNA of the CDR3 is TGTGCCAGCAATAACAGGGGAAGGGGGCAGCCCCAGCATTTT.

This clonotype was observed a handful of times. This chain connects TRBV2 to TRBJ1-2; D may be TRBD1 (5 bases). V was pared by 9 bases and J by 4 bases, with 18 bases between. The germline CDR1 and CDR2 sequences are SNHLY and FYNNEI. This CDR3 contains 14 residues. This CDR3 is CASTLTVPTYGYTF. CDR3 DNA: TGTGCCAGTACCCTGACAGTTCCGACCTATGGCTACACCTTC.

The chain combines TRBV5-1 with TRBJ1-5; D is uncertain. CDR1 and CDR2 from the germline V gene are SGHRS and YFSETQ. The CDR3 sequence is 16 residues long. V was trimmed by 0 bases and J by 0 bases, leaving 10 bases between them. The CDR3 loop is CASSLVPAGSNQPQHF. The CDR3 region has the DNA TGCGCCAGCAGCTTGGTTCCAGCGGGTAGCAATCAGCCCCAGCATTTT.

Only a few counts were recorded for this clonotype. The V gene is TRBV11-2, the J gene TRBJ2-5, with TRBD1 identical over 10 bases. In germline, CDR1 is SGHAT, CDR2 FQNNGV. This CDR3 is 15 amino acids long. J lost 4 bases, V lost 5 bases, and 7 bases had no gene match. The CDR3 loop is CASSVTWTGGETQYF. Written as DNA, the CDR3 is TGTGCCAGCAGCGTAACCTGGACAGGGGGAGAGACCCAGTACTTC. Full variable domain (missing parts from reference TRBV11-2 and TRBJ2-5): EAGVAQSPRYKIIEKRQSVAFWCNPISGHATLYWYQQILGQGPKLLIQFQNNGVVDDSQLPKDRFSAERLKGVDSTLKIQPAKLEDSAVYLCASSVTWTGGETQYFGPGTRLLVL.

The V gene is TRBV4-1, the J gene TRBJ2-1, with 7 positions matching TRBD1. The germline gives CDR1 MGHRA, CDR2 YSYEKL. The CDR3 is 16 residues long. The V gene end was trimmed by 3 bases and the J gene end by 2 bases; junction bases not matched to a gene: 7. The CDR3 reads CASSQRTGVTYNEQFF. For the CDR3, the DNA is TGCGCCAGCAGCCAGAGAACAGGGGTTACCTACAATGAGCAGTTCTTC.

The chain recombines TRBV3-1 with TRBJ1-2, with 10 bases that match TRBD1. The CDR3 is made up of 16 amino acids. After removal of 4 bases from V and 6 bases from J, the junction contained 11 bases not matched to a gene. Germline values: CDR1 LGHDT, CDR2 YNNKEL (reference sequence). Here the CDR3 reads CASSPLVWGQGNGYTF. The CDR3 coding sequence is TGTGCCAGCAGCCCCTTGGTGTGGGGACAGGGGAATGGCTACACCTTC. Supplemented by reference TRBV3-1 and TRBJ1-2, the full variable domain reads DTAVSQTPKYLVTQMGNDKSIKCEQNLGHDTMYWYKQDSKKFLKIMFSYNNKELIINETVPNRFSPKSPDKAHLNLHINSLELGDSAVYFCASSPLVWGQGNGYTFGSGTRLTVV.

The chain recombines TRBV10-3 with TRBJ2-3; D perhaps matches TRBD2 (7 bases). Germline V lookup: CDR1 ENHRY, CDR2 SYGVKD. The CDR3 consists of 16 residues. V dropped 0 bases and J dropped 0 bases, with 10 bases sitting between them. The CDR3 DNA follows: TGTGCCATCAGTGAGTCCGGGGGGCTAAGCACAGATACGCAGTATTTT. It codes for CAISESGGLSTDTQYF.

CDR3 in amino acids: CSASSSGVNEQYF. CDR3 sequence (DNA): TGCAGTGCTAGCTCAAGCGGGGTCAACGAGCAGTACTTC. The chain recombines TRBV20-1 with TRBJ2-7, with 7 bases that match TRBD2. This CDR3 has 13 amino acids. V shed 3 bases, J shed 5 bases, and the junction held 7 bases outside the gene matches. CDR1 and CDR2 from the germline V gene are DFQATT and SNEGSKA (reference sequence).

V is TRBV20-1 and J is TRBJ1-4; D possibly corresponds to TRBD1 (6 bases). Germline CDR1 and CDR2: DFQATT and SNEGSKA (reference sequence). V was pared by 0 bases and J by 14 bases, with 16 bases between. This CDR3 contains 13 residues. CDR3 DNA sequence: TGCAGTGCTAGAGATCCCCCAGGGGCCAGGCTGTTTTTT. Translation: CSARDPPGARLFF.

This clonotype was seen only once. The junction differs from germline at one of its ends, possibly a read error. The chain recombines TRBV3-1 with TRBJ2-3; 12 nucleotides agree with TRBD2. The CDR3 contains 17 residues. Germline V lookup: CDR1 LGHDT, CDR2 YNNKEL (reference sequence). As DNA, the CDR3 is TGTGCCAGCAACCAAAACCTAGCGGGGGGGCCCAAAGATACGCAGTATTTT. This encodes CASNQNLAGGPKDTQYF.

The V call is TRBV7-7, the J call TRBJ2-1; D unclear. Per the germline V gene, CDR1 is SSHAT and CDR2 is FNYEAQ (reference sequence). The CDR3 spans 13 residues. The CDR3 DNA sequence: TGTGCTAGGAGCTTAGACCCGAACAATGAGCAGTTCTTC. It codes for CARSLDPNNEQFF.

The CDR3 nucleotides read TGTGCCAGCTCACCAGAGGAAAAACTGTTTTTT. As protein: CASSPEEKLFF. This chain links TRBV18 with TRBJ1-4; D unresolved. CDR3 size: 11 residues. Germline CDR1 is KGHSH and CDR2 is LQKENI. Trimming took 2 bases from V and 8 from J, leaving 3 bases between them.

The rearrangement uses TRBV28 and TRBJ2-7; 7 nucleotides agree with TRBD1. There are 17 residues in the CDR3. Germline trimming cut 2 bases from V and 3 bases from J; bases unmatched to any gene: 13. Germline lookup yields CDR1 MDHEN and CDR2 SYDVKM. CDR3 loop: CASSLPSVQGQFYEQYF. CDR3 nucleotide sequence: TGTGCCAGCAGTTTACCCTCTGTGCAGGGACAGTTCTACGAGCAGTACTTC.

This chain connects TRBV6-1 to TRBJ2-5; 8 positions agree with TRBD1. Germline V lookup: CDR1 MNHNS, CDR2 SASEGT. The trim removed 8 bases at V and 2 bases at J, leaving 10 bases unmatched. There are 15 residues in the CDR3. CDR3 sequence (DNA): TGTGCCAGCCATCGGGACAGGATACTTCAAGAGACCCAGTACTTC. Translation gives CASHRDRILQETQYF.

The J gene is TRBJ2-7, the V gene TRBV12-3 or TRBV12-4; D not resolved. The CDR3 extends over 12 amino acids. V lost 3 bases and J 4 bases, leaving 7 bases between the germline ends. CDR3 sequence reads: CASSFQRYEQYF. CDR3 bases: TGTGCCAGCAGTTTTCAGAGGTACGAGCAGTACTTC.

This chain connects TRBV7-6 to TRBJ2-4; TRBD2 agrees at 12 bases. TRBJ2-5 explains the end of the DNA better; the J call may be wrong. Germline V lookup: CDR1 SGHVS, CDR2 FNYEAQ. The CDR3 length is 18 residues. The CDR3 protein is CASSLVGAGLAGQETQYF. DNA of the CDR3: TGTGCCAGCAGCTTAGTAGGGGCAGGACTAGCGGGGCAAGAGACCCAGTACTTC.

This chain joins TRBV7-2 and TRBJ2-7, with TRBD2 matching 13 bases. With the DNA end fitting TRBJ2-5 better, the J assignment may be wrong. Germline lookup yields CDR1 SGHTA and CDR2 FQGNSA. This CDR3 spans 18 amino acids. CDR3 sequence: CASSSSGLAGFGQETQYF. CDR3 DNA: TGTGCCAGCAGCTCCTCGGGACTAGCGGGATTCGGGCAAGAGACCCAGTACTTC.

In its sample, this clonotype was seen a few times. CDR3: CSASRARVYENGYTF. The CDR3 DNA sequence: TGCAGTGCTAGTAGGGCCAGGGTCTATGAGAATGGCTACACCTTC. The V call is TRBV20-1, the J call TRBJ1-2, with D possibly being TRBD1 (5 bases). The CDR3 is made up of 15 amino acids. V was trimmed by 3 bases and J by 6 bases, leaving 20 bases between them. CDR1 and CDR2 from the germline V gene are DFQATT and SNEGSKA (reference sequence).

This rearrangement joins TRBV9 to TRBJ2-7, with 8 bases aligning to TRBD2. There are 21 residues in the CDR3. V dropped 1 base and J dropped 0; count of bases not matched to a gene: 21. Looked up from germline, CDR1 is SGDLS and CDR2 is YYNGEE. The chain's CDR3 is CASSVWQKNPPGTSSSYEQYF. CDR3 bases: TGTGCCAGCAGCGTATGGCAGAAAAATCCCCCCGGGACTAGTTCCTCCTACGAGCAGTACTTC.

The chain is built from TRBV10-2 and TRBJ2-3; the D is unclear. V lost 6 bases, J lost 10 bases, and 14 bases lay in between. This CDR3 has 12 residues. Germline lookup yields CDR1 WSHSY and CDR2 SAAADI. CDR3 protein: CASRRPSVAQYF. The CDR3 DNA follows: TGCGCCAGCAGGAGACCCTCGGTTGCGCAGTATTTT.

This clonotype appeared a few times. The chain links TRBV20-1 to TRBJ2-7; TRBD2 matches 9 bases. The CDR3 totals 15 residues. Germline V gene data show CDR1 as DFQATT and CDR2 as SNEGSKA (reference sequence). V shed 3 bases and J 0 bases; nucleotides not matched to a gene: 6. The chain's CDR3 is CSARGKTSGSYEQYF. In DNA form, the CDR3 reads TGCAGTGCTAGGGGAAAGACTAGCGGCTCCTACGAGCAGTACTTC.

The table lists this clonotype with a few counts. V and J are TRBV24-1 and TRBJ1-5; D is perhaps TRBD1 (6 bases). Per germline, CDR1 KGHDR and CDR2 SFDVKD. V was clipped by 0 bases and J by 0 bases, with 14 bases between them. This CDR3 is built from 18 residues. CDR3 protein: CATSDLNRALYSNQPQHF. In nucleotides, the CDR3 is TGTGCCACCAGTGATTTGAACAGGGCGTTGTATAGCAATCAGCCCCAGCATTTT.

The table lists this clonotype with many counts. The CDR3 DNA follows: TGTGCCAGCAGTTTAACGTCGGGACTAGCCTACGAGCAGTACTTC. It encodes CASSLTSGLAYEQYF. V and J are TRBV28 and TRBJ2-7, with 8 positions matching TRBD2. The V gene's germline CDR1 is MDHEN and CDR2 SYDVKM. V was clipped by 2 bases and J by 2 bases; unmatched bases: 5. This CDR3 has 15 residues.